This T cell receptor (beta chain) was obtained from a study of blood T cell repertoires in COVID-19. Across the study: Acute and convalescent COVID-19 specimens originated in the United States, Italy and Spain.

Original handling: Quantification of nucleated cells was approximated via reference gene primer amplification. This table comes from immunoSEQ multiplex PCR, and its TCRdb copy is limited to in-frame clones, with some not included. V, J and clone size derive from that table, while D and trimming were established from the DNA sequence. This table has around 200,000 clones, over 80% appearing once. Trimming removed 5 bases from V and 0 bases from J, with 4 bases in between. The CDR3 consists of 12 residues. Germline loops: CDR1 SNHLY, CDR2 FYNNEI. Recruited during active infection, patients (from Seattle) were subsequently followed longitudinally.

Sequenced sample: peripheral blood. The chain is built from TRBV2 and TRBJ1-2, with D unresolved. The clonotype comes from a woman between 40 and 55 years old with COVID-19, enrolled during active disease. CDR3 loop: CASSTANYGYTF. CDR3 DNA sequence: TGTGCCAGCAGTACAGCTAACTATGGCTACACCTTC.